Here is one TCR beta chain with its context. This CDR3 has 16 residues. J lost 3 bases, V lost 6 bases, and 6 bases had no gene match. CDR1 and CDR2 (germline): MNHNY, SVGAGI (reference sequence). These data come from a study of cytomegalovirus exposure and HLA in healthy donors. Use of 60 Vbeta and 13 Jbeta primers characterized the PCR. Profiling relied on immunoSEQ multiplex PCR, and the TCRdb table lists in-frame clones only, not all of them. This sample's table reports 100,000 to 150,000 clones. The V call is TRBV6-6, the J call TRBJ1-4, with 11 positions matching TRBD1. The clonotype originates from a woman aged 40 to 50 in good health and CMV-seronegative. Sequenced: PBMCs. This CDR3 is CASSLGQGGPNEKLFF. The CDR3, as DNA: TGTGCCAGCAGCTTGGGACAGGGGGGGCCTAATGAAAAACTGTTTTTT.